This T cell receptor (beta chain) appears in the sequencing data of a study of T cells in Graves' hyperthyroidism and ophthalmopathy. Findings of the study overall: The model foresaw ophthalmopathy a median approximately 6.3 months prior to onset. Most clonotypes that expanded in the thyroid above 0.001 also showed up in blood.

Details on this clonotype: Its antigen is undetermined. A clone one base away is much larger, so this may be a read error.

Hyperthyroidism was newly diagnosed in patients aged 18 to 65 (duration under 2 months). The CDR3 length is 12 residues. Per the germline V gene, CDR1 is MDHEN and CDR2 is SYDVKM. Amplified TCR beta CDR3 regions derived from RNA transcripts. With the HTBI primer set, the TCR CDR3 went through a first round of RT-PCR. A single record per CDR3 protein comes from TCRdb applying MiXCR to the multiplex PCR reads. The data contain around 280,000 distinct CDR3 sequences, around 15% of them singletons. The chain joins TRBV28 to TRBJ1-5; D is unclear. The receptor comes from a woman aged 40 to 55 with Graves' hyperthyroidism. The sample was blood. In DNA form, the CDR3 reads TGTACCAGCAGTCCCAAGAATCAGCCCCAGCATTTT. The encoded protein is CTSSPKNQPQHF. Together with reference TRBV28 and TRBJ1-5, the CDR3 gives the full variable domain: DVKVTQSSRYLVKRTGEKVFLECVQDMDHENMFWYRQDPGLGLRLIYFSYDVKMKEKGDIPEGYSVSREKKERFSLILESASTNQTSMYLCTSSPKNQPQHFGDGTRLSIL.